What follows are 16 T cell receptor beta chains derived from one specimen sequenced in a study of graft-versus-host responses after intestinal transplantation (dated by TCRdb to the early 2020s). These receptors lack a known antigen. The sample's time point label, decoded: cells obtained before transplantation from donor or recipient. Receptor libraries were prepared by the immunoSEQ multiplex PCR assay. The source is immuneACCESS, and TCRdb retained only in-frame sequences with V and J called. Part of the clones is not carried over; for the studies checked, unresolved V genes explain less than half of this, and the remainder is unexplained. For this sample there are some 40,000 clones; about 94% appear just once. The ten biggest clones cover around a fifth of the sample. Sequencing used unstimulated CD8+ T cells sorted from spleen or lymph node cells, obtained before transplant. The source is a human donor who was the organ donor for an intestinal transplant.

The rearrangement links TRBV4-3 to TRBJ1-3, with D tentatively TRBD1 (6 bases). The CDR3 length is 18 residues. The V gene lost 5 bases and the J gene lost 0 bases, with 20 bases spanning the gap. CDR1 is LGHNA, CDR2 YSLEER, per germline. CDR3 region: CASSVVSWGAYSGNTIYF. In DNA form, the CDR3 reads TGCGCCAGCAGCGTCGTCTCGTGGGGGGCCTACTCTGGAAACACCATATATTTT.

The chain links TRBV27 to TRBJ1-5; D not certain. The CDR3 runs 15 residues. V was shortened by 11 bases and J by 0 bases, with 17 bases between the two germline ends. Germline-derived CDR1 and CDR2 are MNHEY and SMNVEV (reference sequence). In DNA form, the CDR3 reads TGTGCCTTCTGCCCGGGCAGGTATAGCAATCAGCCCCAGCATTTT. The encoded protein is CAFCPGRYSNQPQHF.

V is TRBV6-6 and J is TRBJ1-1, with a weak D call TRBD1 (5 bases). The V end lost 2 bases, the J end lost 10 bases, and 5 bases lay between the germline ends. The length of the CDR3 is 10 residues. From germline, CDR1 is MNHNY and CDR2 SVGAGI (reference sequence). Written as DNA, the CDR3 is TGTGCCAGCAGTTACAGGGGAGCTTTCTTT. Amino acid sequence: CASSYRGAFF.

The chain employs TRBV28 and TRBJ2-7, with TRBD1 matching 7 bases. V gave up 5 bases and J gave up 2 bases; unmatched junction bases: 15. The germline gives CDR1 MDHEN, CDR2 SYDVKM. This CDR3 has 17 amino acids. CDR3 protein: CASSLRHRQGPTYEQYF. DNA for the CDR3: TGTGCCAGCAGTCTCCGCCACCGACAGGGTCCCACCTACGAGCAGTACTTC.

This chain uses TRBV27 with TRBJ1-5; TRBD1 might be the D (5 bases). Germline CDR1 and CDR2: MNHEY and SMNVEV (reference sequence). The V gene lost 4 bases and the J gene lost 1 base, with 5 bases spanning the gap. The CDR3 loop spans 13 amino acids. The CDR3 is CASSWDSNQPQHF. The CDR3 bases are TGTGCCAGCAGTTGGGACAGCAATCAGCCCCAGCATTTT.

The chain joins TRBV5-6 to TRBJ1-1, with 7 bases matching TRBD1. Germline assignment: CDR1 SGHDT and CDR2 YYEEEE. This CDR3 spans 12 amino acids. The V gene end was trimmed by 4 bases and the J gene end by 6 bases; junction bases not matched to a gene: 3. CDR3: CASSQGQAEAFF. The CDR3 nucleotides are TGTGCCAGCAGCCAAGGACAGGCTGAAGCTTTCTTT.

CDR3 residues: CASSQKRASEQYF. The CDR3, as DNA: TGCGCCAGCAGCCAAAAGCGGGCGTCCGAGCAGTACTTC. The chain is built from TRBV4-3 and TRBJ2-7, with D perhaps TRBD2 (6 bases). Trimming pared 2 bases from V and 6 bases from J, leaving 11 bases between. The CDR3 covers 13 residues. Germline V gene sequence: CDR1 LGHNA, CDR2 YSLEER.

This sequence joins TRBV9 and TRBJ1-3; 8 bases are a match to TRBD1. CDR3 size: 16 residues. Per the germline V gene, CDR1 is SGDLS and CDR2 is YYNGEE. Unmatched junction bases numbered 4, after V lost 0 bases and J lost 2 bases. CDR3: CASSVEVTGAGNTIYF. DNA of the CDR3: TGTGCCAGCAGCGTAGAGGTGACAGGGGCTGGAAACACCATATATTTT.

This clone was counted a single time. The chain carries TRBV2 and TRBJ2-3; possible D gene TRBD1, 5 bases. CDR3 length: 16 residues. Deletions cut 6 bases from V and 4 bases from J, with 20 bases between. CDR1 is SNHLY, CDR2 FYNNEI, per germline. The CDR3 sequence is CASRVVQQAPADTQYF. Written as DNA, the CDR3 is TGTGCCAGCAGGGTCGTCCAACAGGCCCCCGCAGATACGCAGTATTTT.

The genes are TRBV5-4 and TRBJ1-4; 7 nucleotides agree with TRBD1. The CDR3 spans 14 residues. Germline loops: CDR1 SGHNT, CDR2 YYREEE (reference sequence). The trim removed 0 bases at V and 7 bases at J, leaving 3 bases unmatched. The CDR3 sequence: CASSLGQGLEKLFF. For the CDR3, the DNA is TGTGCCAGCAGCTTGGGACAGGGTCTTGAAAAACTGTTTTTT.

V and J are TRBV5-1 and TRBJ2-3, with a tentative D call TRBD1 (6 bases). Germline CDR1 and CDR2: SGHRS and YFSETQ. The CDR3 runs to 12 residues. V was pared by 4 bases and J by 7 bases, with 10 bases between. The CDR3 sequence: CASSLTGYTQYF. The CDR3 DNA reads as TGCGCCAGCAGCCTTACAGGGTATACGCAGTATTTT.

The genes are TRBV7-6 and TRBJ2-3; 10 bases fit TRBD1. The CDR3 length is 17 residues. CDR1 and CDR2 from the germline V gene are SGHVS and FNYEAQ. J lost 6 bases, V lost 0 bases, and 9 bases had no gene match. The CDR3 loop is CASSLAARDRGSDTQYF. DNA of the CDR3: TGTGCCAGCAGCTTAGCGGCCCGGGACAGGGGATCGGATACGCAGTATTTT.

The rearrangement uses TRBV18 and TRBJ2-7; possibly TRBD2 for D (6 bases). CDR3 length equals 16 residues. CDR1 is KGHSH, CDR2 LQKENI, per germline. V lost 0 bases to trimming and J lost 4 bases, with 16 bases between them. The CDR3 sequence: CASSPPWGVAPYEQYF. DNA for the CDR3: TGTGCCAGCTCACCACCGTGGGGGGTGGCTCCTTACGAGCAGTACTTC.

This chain links TRBV7-6 with TRBJ1-2; TRBD1 might be the D (5 bases). Germline lookup yields CDR1 SGHVS and CDR2 FNYEAQ. This CDR3 region has 13 residues. V dropped 1 base and J dropped 9 bases, with 12 bases sitting between them. CDR3 amino acids: CASSLGPGYSYTF. CDR3 nucleotides: TGTGCCAGCAGCTTAGGTCCAGGGTACAGCTACACCTTC.

The CDR3 region is CASSFGVGYEQFF. CDR3 nucleotide sequence: TGTGCCAGCAGTTTTGGGGTAGGATATGAGCAGTTCTTC. The rearrangement links TRBV27 to TRBJ2-1; D gene uncertain. CDR1 and CDR2 (germline): MNHEY, SMNVEV (reference sequence). V lost 3 bases and J lost 8, with 11 bases in between. This CDR3 is built from 13 residues.

This chain uses TRBV27 with TRBJ2-3, with 8 bases matching TRBD2. Germline loops: CDR1 MNHEY, CDR2 SMNVEV (reference sequence). This CDR3 contains 17 residues. J was trimmed by 2 bases and V by 3 bases; bases with no gene match: 10. CDR3 nucleotides: TGTGCCAGCAGTTTTTCGTTTGTACTAGCGGTCACAGATACGCAGTATTTT. It translates to CASSFSFVLAVTDTQYF.